This TCR beta chain was profiled in a study of shared clonotypes between healthy human individuals. The CDR3 is made up of 15 amino acids. Trimming took 0 bases from V and 6 from J; bases not matched to a gene: 4. From germline, CDR1 is SGHRS and CDR2 YFSETQ. About this clone: Within the sample, other DNA sequences also encode this same CDR3.

This table comes from immunoSEQ multiplex PCR, and its TCRdb copy is limited to in-frame clones, with some not included. The sample lists around 1.4 million clones, 98% occurring once. The sequence was obtained from a man between 25 and 39 years old in good health. The chain links TRBV5-1 to TRBJ2-1; TRBD2 matches 9 bases. Sequencing was done on a sample of naive CD4+ T cells sorted from blood. As to subset: CD45RA+ positively selected. The CDR3 DNA is TGCGCCAGCAGCTTGGGGCTAGCGGGAAGCAATGAGCAGTTCTTC. It encodes CASSLGLAGSNEQFF.